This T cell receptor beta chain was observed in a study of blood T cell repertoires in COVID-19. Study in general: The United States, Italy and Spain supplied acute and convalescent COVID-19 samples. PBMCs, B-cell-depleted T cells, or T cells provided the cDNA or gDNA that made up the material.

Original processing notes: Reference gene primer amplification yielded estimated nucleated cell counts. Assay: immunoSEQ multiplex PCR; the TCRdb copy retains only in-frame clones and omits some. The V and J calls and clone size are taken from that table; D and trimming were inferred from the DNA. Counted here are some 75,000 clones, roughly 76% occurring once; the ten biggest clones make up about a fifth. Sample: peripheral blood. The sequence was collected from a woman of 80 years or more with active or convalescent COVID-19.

The CDR3 DNA sequence: TGTGCCAGTAGTATTAGGGGGTCTAACACTGAAGCTTTCTTT. Its translation is CASSIRGSNTEAFF. V gene TRBV19 combines with J gene TRBJ1-1; a possible D gene is TRBD1 (6 bases). The germline CDR1 and CDR2 sequences are LNHDA and SQIVND (reference sequence). This CDR3 comprises 14 residues. V was trimmed by 3 bases and J by 2 bases, leaving 10 bases between them.